This T cell receptor beta chain was obtained from a study of T cell changes during pregnancy in multiple sclerosis (dated by TCRdb to between 2019 and 2020). About the investigation overall: In women with multiple sclerosis, the researchers looked at how the T cell repertoire shifted as pregnancy progressed.

Libraries were made using the immunoSEQ multiplex PCR assay. TCRdb mirrors the immuneACCESS table, restricted to in-frame sequences. Some clones are absent from its copies; in checked studies, under half trace to an unresolved V gene, and the reason for the others is unknown. The sample records 90,000 to 100,000 clones, approximately 94% of which are singletons. The ten most abundant clones make up roughly 2.2% of the sample. Of note for this clone: No cognate antigen has been identified for it. Per-nucleotide qualities are absent, and no much larger clonotype sits a single base away.

From the cysteine through the phenylalanine, the CDR3 covers 15 amino acids. Just the 45-base CDR3 DNA is kept, in frame starting at base 1. The V end gives up 0 bases and the J end 5 bases, leaving 5 bases in the junction not matched to a gene. The germline V gene sets CDR1 to SGHRS and CDR2 to YFSETQ. Recombination joined TRBV5-1 with TRBJ1-1; 9 bases in the junction line up with TRBD1. The origin of this receptor is a female donor with multiple sclerosis, enrolled in a pregnancy study. Sample: peripheral blood, taken in the third trimester of pregnancy. The bases read TGCGCCAGCAGCTTGGCCACAGGGGGCATGACTGAAGCTTTCTTT. This is translated as CASSLATGGMTEAFF.